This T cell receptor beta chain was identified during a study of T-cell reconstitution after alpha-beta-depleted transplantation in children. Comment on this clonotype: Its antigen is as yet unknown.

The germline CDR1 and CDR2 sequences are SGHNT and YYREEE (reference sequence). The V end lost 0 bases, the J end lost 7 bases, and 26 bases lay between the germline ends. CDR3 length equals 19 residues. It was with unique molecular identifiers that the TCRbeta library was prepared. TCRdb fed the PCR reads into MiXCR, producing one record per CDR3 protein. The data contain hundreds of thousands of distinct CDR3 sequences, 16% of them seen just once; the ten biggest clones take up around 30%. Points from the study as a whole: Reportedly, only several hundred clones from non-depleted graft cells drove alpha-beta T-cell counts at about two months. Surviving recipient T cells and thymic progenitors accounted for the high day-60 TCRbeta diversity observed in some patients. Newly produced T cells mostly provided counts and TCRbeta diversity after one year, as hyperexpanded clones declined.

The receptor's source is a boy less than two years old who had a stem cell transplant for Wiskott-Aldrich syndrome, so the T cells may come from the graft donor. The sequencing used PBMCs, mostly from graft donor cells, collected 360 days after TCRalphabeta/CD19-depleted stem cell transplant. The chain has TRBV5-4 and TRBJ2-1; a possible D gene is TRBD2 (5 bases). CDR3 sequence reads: CASSLVPASSHQFRNEQFF. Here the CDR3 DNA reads TGTGCCAGCAGCTTGGTCCCCGCTAGCTCCCATCAATTCCGGAATGAGCAGTTCTTC.